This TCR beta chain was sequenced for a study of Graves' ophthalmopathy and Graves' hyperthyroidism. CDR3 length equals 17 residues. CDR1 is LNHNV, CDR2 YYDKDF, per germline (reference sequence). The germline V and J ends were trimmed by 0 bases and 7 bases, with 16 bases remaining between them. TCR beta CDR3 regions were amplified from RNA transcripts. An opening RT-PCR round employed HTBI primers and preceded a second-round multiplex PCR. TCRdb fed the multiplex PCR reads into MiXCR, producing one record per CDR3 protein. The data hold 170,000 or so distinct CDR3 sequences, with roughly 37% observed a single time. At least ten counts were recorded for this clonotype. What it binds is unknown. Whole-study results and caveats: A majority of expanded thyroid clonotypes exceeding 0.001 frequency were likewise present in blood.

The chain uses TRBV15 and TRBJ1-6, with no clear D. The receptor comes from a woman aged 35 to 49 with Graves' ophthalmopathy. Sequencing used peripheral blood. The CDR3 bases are TGTGCCACCAGCAGAGATCGTCAGCGAATAAAGAATTCACCCCTCCACTTT. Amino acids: CATSRDRQRIKNSPLHF.